Listed below are T cell receptor beta chains from one sample, sequenced in a study of response to subunit inactivated influenza vaccine. From the RT-PCR reads, TCRdb called clonotypes with MiXCR, one entry per CDR3 protein. The repertoire holds 250,000 to 350,000 distinct CDR3 sequences, with approximately 20% as singletons. The specimen comprised PBMCs from blood, sampled less than 22 months after vaccination. Every receptor here comes from a man between 50 and 69 years old who received an inactivated influenza vaccine. Each CDR3 is given with its conserved first and last residue. Each record gives: J gene, V gene, D gene, clone size, CDR3 protein, CDR3 DNA. The D gene is left open where the match is weak. Expanded clones get a size class; other rows say once, few or many, or leave the size out.

J: TRBJ1-1; V: TRBV11-2; D: .; size: .; CDR3: CASSLGRPGNGRNTEAFF; DNA: TGTGCCAGCAGCTTAGGTCGCCCCGGGAACGGGCGGAACACTGAAGCTTTCTTT
J: TRBJ2-3; V: TRBV4-1; D: .; size: .; CDR3: CASSQETGHGGYTQYF; DNA: TGCGCCAGCAGCCAAGAAACCGGCCACGGAGGATATACGCAGTATTTT
J: TRBJ2-5; V: TRBV29-1; D: .; size: .; CDR3: CSVVEGPETQYF; DNA: TGCAGCGTTGTTGAGGGCCCGGAGACCCAGTACTTC
J: TRBJ1-5; V: TRBV15; D: TRBD1; size: few; CDR3: CATSRDRTPDRGNQPQHF; DNA: TGTGCCACCAGCAGAGACCGCACCCCGGACAGGGGCAATCAGCCCCAGCATTTT
J: TRBJ2-2; V: TRBV10-3; D: .; size: .; CDR3: CAISDSGRAPTGELFF; DNA: TGTGCCATCAGTGACAGCGGCAGGGCTCCCACCGGGGAGCTGTTTTTT
J: TRBJ2-1; V: TRBV6-2/TRBV6-3; D: TRBD2; size: few; CDR3: CASTSGSTDNEQFF; DNA: TGTGCCAGCACAAGCGGGAGTACGGATAATGAGCAGTTCTTC
J: TRBJ2-5; V: TRBV5-1; D: .; size: .; CDR3: CASSFFGSGYQETQYF; DNA: TGCGCCAGCAGCTTCTTTGGTAGCGGATACCAAGAGACCCAGTACTTC
J: TRBJ2-1; V: TRBV3-1; D: TRBD2; size: .; CDR3: CASSQVAGGGNEQFF; DNA: TGTGCCAGCAGCCAAGTAGCGGGAGGGGGCAATGAGCAGTTCTTC
J: TRBJ1-3; V: TRBV30; D: .; size: .; CDR3: CAWSVDPGNTIYF; DNA: TGTGCCTGGAGTGTGGATCCTGGAAACACCATATATTTT
J: TRBJ2-7; V: TRBV7-9; D: .; size: .; CDR3: CASSSQIHHEQYF; DNA: TGTGCCAGCAGCTCACAAATCCACCATGAGCAGTACTTC
J: TRBJ1-6; V: TRBV28; D: TRBD1; size: few; CDR3: CASKTTGGNSPLHF; DNA: TGTGCCAGCAAAACGACAGGGGGGAATTCACCCCTCCACTTT
J: TRBJ2-7; V: TRBV29-1; D: .; size: .; CDR3: CSAALRDEQYF; DNA: TGCAGCGCAGCCCTGAGGGACGAGCAGTACTTC
J: TRBJ2-7; V: TRBV28; D: TRBD1; size: .; CDR3: CASSQGTGNYEQYF; DNA: TGTGCCAGCTCGCAGGGGACAGGGAACTACGAGCAGTACTTC
J: TRBJ1-6; V: TRBV9; D: .; size: .; CDR3: CASSVGGIGRRGNSPLQF; DNA: TGTGCCAGCAGCGTAGGAGGGATTGGTCGGAGGGGGAATTCACCCCTCCAATTT
J: TRBJ1-2; V: TRBV18; D: .; size: .; CDR3: CASSPSAYGYTF; DNA: TGTGCCAGCTCACCGTCGGCCTATGGCTACACCTTC
J: TRBJ2-6; V: TRBV12-3/TRBV12-4; D: .; size: once; CDR3: CASSLVLYWDKPFTGANVLTF; DNA: TGTGCCAGCAGTTTGGTCTTATACTGGGACAAACCCTTTACTGGGGCCAACGTCCTGACTTTC
J: TRBJ2-5; V: TRBV20-1; D: TRBD2; size: .; CDR3: CSARGGGETQYF; DNA: TGCAGTGCTAGAGGCGGGGGAGAGACCCAGTACTTC
J: TRBJ2-2; V: TRBV19; D: .; size: .; CDR3: CASSIGGWGDTGELFF; DNA: TGTGCCAGTAGTATAGGGGGTTGGGGCGACACCGGGGAGCTGTTTTTT
J: TRBJ1-1; V: TRBV4-3; D: TRBD1; size: few; CDR3: CASSHYSAGTGDTEAFF; DNA: TGCGCCAGCAGCCATTACTCCGCCGGGACAGGGGACACTGAAGCTTTCTTT
J: TRBJ1-2; V: TRBV5-5; D: .; size: .; CDR3: CASSRMGGRADYGYTF; DNA: TGTGCCAGCAGCCGAATGGGTGGCAGGGCTGACTATGGCTACACCTTC
J: TRBJ2-7; V: TRBV7-2; D: .; size: .; CDR3: CASSAPSYEQYF; DNA: TGTGCCAGCAGCGCACCCTCCTACGAGCAGTACTTC
J: TRBJ1-2; V: TRBV6-2/TRBV6-3; D: TRBD1; size: few; CDR3: CASSYGTGSGYTF; DNA: TGTGCCAGCAGTTACGGGACAGGGTCTGGCTACACCTTC
J: TRBJ2-5; V: TRBV29-1; D: .; size: .; CDR3: CSVENQKQETQYF; DNA: TGCAGCGTTGAAAATCAGAAACAAGAGACCCAGTACTTC
J: TRBJ1-2; V: TRBV12-5; D: .; size: few; CDR3: CASGFPKGHEGGYYGYTF; DNA: TGTGCTAGTGGTTTCCCAAAAGGACACGAAGGAGGCTACTATGGCTACACCTTC
J: TRBJ1-2; V: TRBV12-2; D: .; size: .; CDR3: CASRLGIRERAGGQNYGYTF; DNA: TGTGCAAGTCGCTTAGGAATAAGGGAGCGGGCCGGGGGCCAGAACTATGGCTACACCTTC
J: TRBJ1-4; V: TRBV20-1; D: .; size: few; CDR3: CSATSGSTNEKLFF; DNA: TGCAGTGCGACCTCAGGGTCAACTAATGAAAAACTGTTTTTT
J: TRBJ1-5; V: TRBV7-9; D: .; size: many; CDR3: CASSLGRDNQPQHF; DNA: TGTGCCAGCAGCTTAGGCCGGGACAATCAGCCCCAGCATTTT
J: TRBJ1-1; V: TRBV11-2; D: TRBD1; size: few; CDR3: CASSRGDSEAFF; DNA: TGTGCCAGCAGCCGCGGGGACAGTGAAGCTTTCTTT
J: TRBJ1-3; V: TRBV5-1; D: .; size: many; CDR3: CASSLQPQMSSGNTIYF; DNA: TGCGCCAGCAGCCTACAACCCCAGATGTCCTCTGGAAACACCATATATTTT
J: TRBJ2-1; V: TRBV6-1; D: .; size: .; CDR3: CASSHYWGRSNNEQFF; DNA: TGTGCCAGCAGCCACTATTGGGGGAGAAGCAACAATGAGCAGTTCTTC
J: TRBJ2-3; V: TRBV7-6; D: .; size: .; CDR3: CASSHQLSITDTQYF; DNA: TGTGCCAGCAGCCATCAGCTTTCGATCACAGATACGCAGTATTTT
J: TRBJ1-4; V: TRBV9; D: .; size: .; CDR3: CASSVGAATNEKLFF; DNA: TGTGCCAGCAGCGTGGGAGCCGCAACTAATGAAAAACTGTTTTTT
J: TRBJ1-1; V: TRBV27; D: .; size: .; CDR3: CASRADPRGTEAFF; DNA: TGTGCCAGCAGGGCCGACCCACGAGGAACTGAAGCTTTCTTT
J: TRBJ2-3; V: TRBV5-1; D: TRBD2; size: many; CDR3: CASSLQGREGADTQYF; DNA: TGCGCCAGCAGCTTACAGGGGCGGGAGGGCGCAGATACGCAGTATTTT
J: TRBJ1-1; V: TRBV12-5; D: .; size: few; CDR3: CASGLPTIATEAFF; DNA: TGTGCTAGTGGTTTGCCGACAATTGCCACTGAAGCTTTCTTT
J: TRBJ2-2; V: TRBV20-1; D: .; size: .; CDR3: CSASEQRTTGELFF; DNA: TGCAGTGCTAGTGAACAGAGGACCACCGGGGAGCTGTTTTTT
J: TRBJ1-4; V: TRBV28; D: TRBD1; size: many; CDR3: CASSLVGTATNEKLFF; DNA: TGTGCCAGCAGTTTAGTGGGGACAGCGACTAATGAAAAACTGTTTTTT